A selection of T cell receptor beta chains follows, all from one sample in a study of neurological immune-mediated disorders. TCRdb passed the 5' RACE reads through MiXCR, listing each CDR3 protein once. This sample carries tens of thousands of distinct CDR3 sequences, more than 9% of them seen once, and the ten largest clones take about 3.9%. Sequencing was carried out using CD4+ T cells from blood. All receptors derive from a young woman with HTLV-1-associated myelopathy (HAM/TSP). Both conserved end residues are trimmed from each CDR3.

TRBV6-1,ASSRSSGNSNQPQH
TRBV7-2,ASSLDYTGELF
TRBV2,ASSERSGVNTEAF
TRBV5-4,ASSLGRRETQY
TRBV7-8,ASSLRLGSGANVLT
TRBV5-1,ASSSPTGQESPNYGYT
TRBV5-1,ASSPRAAHSGANVLT
TRBV20-1,SALTGHLVNTEAF
TRBV7-8,ASSRYGATNEKLF
TRBV5-1,ASSPAGGRGEQY
TRBV9,ASSVGGVGNYGYT
TRBV3-1,VSSQRQNSYNEQF
TRBV5-1,ASSYGSRDTTY
TRBV10-2,ASSESRLAGVVQF
TRBV20-1,SAREWTIGMYNSPLH
TRBV6-5,ASSLDRGDSPLH
TRBV7-9,ASSRPGQPPNEKLF
TRBV5-1,ASSWGGENYGYT
TRBV10-3,AIRAGTDTSYEQY
TRBV5-1,ASRWGGSRGTEAF
TRBV12-3/TRBV12-4,ASAIARAATGELF
TRBV6-5,SSSYAGGQWELF
TRBV29-1,SVEDRDRGWGYT
TRBV3-1,ASSLRGFQPQH